This TCR beta chain was identified in a study of blood T cell repertoires in COVID-19. With 8 bases removed from V and 4 bases from J, the gap between germline ends came to 9 bases. The CDR3 has 13 amino acids. In the original analysis: Reference gene primer amplification gave estimated nucleated cell counts. Assay used: immunoSEQ multiplex PCR; TCRdb lists only in-frame clones, some missing. For V, J and clone size, that table is used; D and trimming come from the DNA. The top ten hold roughly a sixth of the sample, which has 200,000 to 250,000 clones, around 85% seen once. This clonotype was obtained from a man aged 35-49 years who had recovered from COVID-19. The chain is built from TRBV12-3 or TRBV12-4 and TRBJ1-6, with D possibly matching TRBD1 (5 bases). Input material: PBMCs or T cells enriched from blood (not recorded which). In nucleotides, the CDR3 is TGTGCCAGCCAAACAGGTTATAATTCACCCCTCCACTTT. This encodes CASQTGYNSPLHF.